This T cell receptor beta chain appears in the sequencing data of a study of CD8 T cells in Susac syndrome. CDR1 is SEHNR and CDR2 is FQNEAQ in the germline V gene (reference sequence). The CDR3 contains 12 residues. The V gene lost 5 bases and the J gene lost 8 bases, with 12 bases spanning the gap. This clonotype was detected once. An input of roughly 0.5 to 1 ug of RNA was subjected to reverse transcription using random hexamers. With immunoSEQ multiplex PCR, TCR beta CDR3 was amplified across 54 Vbeta and 13 Jbeta. MiXCR was run by TCRdb on the immunoSEQ multiplex PCR reads, yielding one entry per CDR3 protein. This sample has a few hundred thousand distinct CDR3 sequences, with approximately 90% found just once.

V is TRBV7-9 and J is TRBJ1-2; D unresolved. Sequencing was done on a sample of CD8+ T cells from PBMCs. The TCR sequence derives from a human donor with multiple sclerosis. The CDR3 region is CASSVTVWGYTF. Here the CDR3 DNA reads TGTGCCAGCAGCGTTACCGTCTGGGGCTACACCTTC.